The next 23 T cell receptor beta chains were all read from a single sample in a study of OX40 agonist ivuxolimab in advanced cancers. Profiled with immunoSEQ multiplex PCR; TCRdb holds only in-frame clones, not every one. The repertoire holds tens of thousands of clones, with approximately 94% as singletons. The sample in question was CD4+ or CD8+ T cells sorted from blood, obtained in a trial of the OX40 agonist ivuxolimab. Receptor source: an adult with an advanced solid tumor such as melanoma, head and neck, liver or kidney cancer.

The chain combines TRBV4-3 with TRBJ1-2; a possible D gene is TRBD1 (5 bases). CDR1 and CDR2 from the germline V gene are LGHNA and YSLEER. The CDR3 is made up of 16 amino acids. With 0 bases removed from V and 4 bases from J, the gap between germline ends came to 15 bases. CDR3 in amino acids: CASSQDLTTVLYGYTF. The CDR3 region has the DNA TGCGCCAGCAGCCAAGATTTAACGACAGTCCTCTATGGCTACACCTTC.

The chain joins TRBV4-1 to TRBJ2-1; tentative D call: TRBD2 (6 bases). The CDR3 runs to 17 residues. Germline V gene sequence: CDR1 MGHRA, CDR2 YSYEKL. Trimming pared 0 bases from V and 2 bases from J, leaving 14 bases between. CDR3 sequence reads: CASSQDSGGPAYNEQFF. The CDR3 DNA follows: TGCGCCAGCAGCCAAGACTCCGGGGGTCCGGCCTACAATGAGCAGTTCTTC.

This rearrangement joins TRBV18 to TRBJ1-5; 9 positions agree with TRBD1. The CDR3 contains 18 residues. Per germline, CDR1 KGHSH and CDR2 LQKENI. J gave up 0 bases and V 5 bases, and 11 bases lay outside the gene matches. CDR3 sequence reads: CASSSGTGLLYSNQPQHF. CDR3 coding DNA: TGTGCCAGCTCATCCGGGACAGGGCTCCTTTATAGCAATCAGCCCCAGCATTTT.

The V call is TRBV6-6, the J call TRBJ2-7; 7 nucleotides align to TRBD1. This CDR3 has 14 amino acids. Germline V CDR1 and CDR2: MNHNY, SVGAGI (reference sequence). V lost 6 bases, J lost 3 bases, and 8 bases stayed unmatched. CDR3 protein: CASREWTGDYEQYF. The CDR3, as DNA: TGTGCCAGCAGGGAATGGACAGGAGACTACGAGCAGTACTTC.

The rearrangement links TRBV11-3 to TRBJ2-2; possibly TRBD1 for D (5 bases). Germline V gives CDR1 SGHNT, CDR2 YENEEA. This CDR3 comprises 13 residues. The ends were cut back, 7 bases at V and 0 bases at J, with 6 bases in the middle. The CDR3, as DNA: TGTGCCAGCATGGACACGAACACCGGGGAGCTGTTTTTT. Amino acids: CASMDTNTGELFF.

The CDR3 nucleotides read TGCGCCAGCAGCCAAGATTCGGCGGTACTCAGACTTGAGGACAATGAGCAGTTCTTC. Amino acid sequence: CASSQDSAVLRLEDNEQFF. The J gene is TRBJ2-1, the V gene TRBV4-3; the D is unclear. CDR3 length: 19 residues. CDR1 and CDR2 (germline): LGHNA, YSLEER. The V and J ends lost 0 bases and 5 bases respectively, with 23 bases between them.

The V and J genes are TRBV15 and TRBJ1-2; no definite D call. V lost 3 bases, J lost 6 bases, and 8 bases lay in between. Germline CDR1 reads LNHNV; CDR2 reads YYDKDF (reference sequence). The CDR3 has 12 amino acids. The CDR3 DNA is TGTGCCACCAGCAGGGGCAAGAATGGCTACACCTTC. It encodes CATSRGKNGYTF.

V usage is TRBV6-4 and J usage is TRBJ2-3; D gene uncertain. The CDR3 runs to 16 residues. Germline loops: CDR1 MRHNA, CDR2 SNTAGT. Trimming left V 0 bases short and J 4 bases short, with 14 bases between. CDR3 coding DNA: TGTGCCAGCAGTGACTCGGGCCCCCTTAGGTCAGATACGCAGTATTTT. It encodes CASSDSGPLRSDTQYF.

This clone was seen a single time. The chain recombines TRBV7-9 with TRBJ2-7, with 9 bases aligning to TRBD1. Trimming at V came to 1 base and at J to 4 bases, leaving 5 bases not matched to a gene. This CDR3 comprises 15 residues. The germline V gene encodes CDR1 SEHNR and CDR2 FQNEAQ (reference sequence). The chain's CDR3 is CASSLVRDREYEQYF. The CDR3 coding sequence is TGTGCCAGCAGCTTAGTCCGGGACAGGGAATACGAGCAGTACTTC.

The rearrangement links TRBV5-1 to TRBJ2-5; the match to TRBD2 covers 9 bases. Germline V gives CDR1 SGHRS, CDR2 YFSETQ. Germline trimming cut 1 base from V and 5 bases from J; bases unmatched to any gene: 6. CDR3 length: 15 amino acids. The CDR3 spells CASSLLGGRAETQYF. In DNA form, the CDR3 reads TGCGCCAGCAGCTTGCTTGGCGGGAGGGCGGAGACCCAGTACTTC.

A word on this clone: A much more abundant neighbour one base away suggests this may be a read error. The CDR3 reads CASSFKAYEQYF. CDR3 nucleotides: TGTGCCAGCAGCTTTAAAGCCTACGAGCAGTACTTC. V is TRBV4-2 and J is TRBJ2-7; no reliable D call. In germline, CDR1 is LGHNA, CDR2 YNFKEQ. The length of the CDR3 is 12 residues. Trimming cost V 5 bases and J 2 bases, with 7 bases left between them.

The V gene is TRBV5-4, the J gene TRBJ1-2; a weak D match, TRBD1 (5 bases). This CDR3 is built from 15 residues. V was trimmed by 6 bases and J by 5 bases, leaving 20 bases between them. Germline CDR1 reads SGHNT; CDR2 reads YYREEE (reference sequence). The CDR3 sequence is CASTSGTEVIYGYTF. Written as DNA, the CDR3 is TGTGCCAGCACTTCCGGGACCGAAGTCATTTATGGCTACACCTTC.

The V and J genes are TRBV5-6 and TRBJ1-1; 8 positions match TRBD1. V was clipped by 0 bases and J by 3 bases; unmatched bases: 4. The CDR3 sequence is 15 residues long. Germline V gives CDR1 SGHDT, CDR2 YYEEEE. The DNA for the CDR3 is TGTGCCAGCAGCTTGGCCCCAGGGGGCTACACTGAAGCTTTCTTT. It is translated as CASSLAPGGYTEAFF.

The gene calls are TRBV9 and TRBJ1-2; the D is unclear. Germline lookup yields CDR1 SGDLS and CDR2 YYNGEE. V shed 0 bases and J shed 2 bases, with 8 bases lying between them. This CDR3 comprises 14 residues. The CDR3 region has the DNA TGTGCCAGCAGCGTAGGTGCGGGGAACTATGGCTACACCTTC. It yields the protein CASSVGAGNYGYTF. The full variable domain, in which reference TRBV9 and TRBJ1-2 provide the parts outside the CDR3, is DSGVTQTPKHLITATGQRVTLRCSPRSGDLSVYWYQQSLDQGLQFLIQYYNGEERAKGNILERFSAQQFPDLHSELNLSSLELGDSALYFCASSVGAGNYGYTFGSGTRLTVV.

The chain carries TRBV9 and TRBJ2-3; the D gene is possibly TRBD2 (5 bases). Germline lookup yields CDR1 SGDLS and CDR2 YYNGEE. The CDR3 has 15 residues. The V gene lost 0 bases and the J gene lost 4 bases, with 12 bases spanning the gap. The CDR3, as DNA: TGTGCCAGCAGCGTAGCTTACGCTAGCCCAGATACGCAGTATTTT. This translates into CASSVAYASPDTQYF.

This chain joins TRBV4-2 and TRBJ1-4, with D hard to call. V shed 0 bases and J shed 5 bases, with 19 bases lying between them. This CDR3 comprises 18 residues. In germline, CDR1 is LGHNA, CDR2 YNFKEQ. Here the CDR3 DNA reads TGTGCCAGCAGCCAAGATCCCGCGAGGGTCACCTTAAATGAAAAACTGTTTTTT. Translation gives CASSQDPARVTLNEKLFF.

V gene TRBV4-2 combines with J gene TRBJ1-5, with D maybe TRBD1 (5 bases). CDR3 size: 18 residues. V lost 1 base, J lost 0 bases, and 16 bases lay in between. From germline, CDR1 is LGHNA and CDR2 YNFKEQ. DNA of the CDR3: TGTGCCAGCAGCCAAGCGTCGGGGCCCATGTATAGCAATCAGCCCCAGCATTTT. Its protein is CASSQASGPMYSNQPQHF.

The gene calls are TRBV7-9 and TRBJ1-1; no definite D call. Germline V gene sequence: CDR1 SEHNR, CDR2 FQNEAQ (reference sequence). This CDR3 spans 13 amino acids. The V and J ends lost 5 bases and 2 bases respectively, with 9 bases between them. The CDR3 DNA reads TGTGCCAGCAGCCCTCCCAGTAACACTGAAGCTTTCTTT. Its translation: CASSPPSNTEAFF.

Note on this clone: Other DNA sequences in the same sample also yield this CDR3. V and J are TRBV6-7 and TRBJ2-7; TRBD2 aligns across 10 bases. TRBV6-7 is sorted into the ORF group, with uncertain function. The length of the CDR3 is 17 residues. The ends lost 2 bases at V and 2 bases at J; junction bases unmatched: 9. CDR3 in DNA: TGTGCCAGCAGTTACCGGTACGGGACTAGCGATACCTACGAGCAGTACTTC. Its protein product is CASSYRYGTSDTYEQYF.

The genes are TRBV6-4 and TRBJ2-2, with D possibly TRBD1 on 6 matching bases. The CDR3 contains 17 residues. Trimming stripped 0 bases from V and 2 bases from J, with 13 bases between. The germline V gene encodes CDR1 MRHNA and CDR2 SNTAGT. The CDR3: CASSDSFRQANTGELFF. The CDR3 bases are TGTGCCAGCAGTGACTCTTTCCGACAGGCTAACACCGGGGAGCTGTTTTTT.

The rearrangement uses TRBV5-8 and TRBJ1-2; TRBD1 agrees at 7 bases. The CDR3 contains 13 residues. V was clipped by 3 bases and J by 3 bases; unmatched bases: 2. The germline CDR1 and CDR2 sequences are SGHTS and YDEGEE. The CDR3: CASSSRGYYGYTF. The CDR3 DNA reads TGTGCCAGCAGCTCCAGGGGGTACTATGGCTACACCTTC.

The genes are TRBV30 and TRBJ2-1; 12 nucleotides agree with TRBD2. Per germline, CDR1 GTSNPN and CDR2 SVGIG (reference sequence). The CDR3 totals 15 residues. V lost 4 bases, J lost 1 base, and 2 bases stayed unmatched. CDR3 in DNA: TGTGCCTGGATCGGACTAGCGGGATCCTACAATGAGCAGTTCTTC. This encodes CAWIGLAGSYNEQFF.

The chain links TRBV7-3 to TRBJ1-2; 9 nucleotides line up with TRBD1. The CDR3 contains 15 residues. Per germline, CDR1 SGHTA and CDR2 FQGTGA. With V trimmed by 2 bases and J by 5 bases, 6 bases remained unmatched. CDR3 nucleotides: TGTGCCAGCAGCTTAGCGAGGACAGGGGCATATGGCTACACCTTC. Its protein is CASSLARTGAYGYTF.